The 5 T cell receptor beta chains below all came from one sample that was sequenced in a study of OX40 agonist ivuxolimab in advanced cancers. Measured with immunoSEQ multiplex PCR; TCRdb has only the in-frame clones, and not every one. The table lists about 32,000 clones, around nine tenths of them singletons. The specimen comprised CD4+ or CD8+ T cells sorted from blood, sampled in a trial of the OX40 agonist ivuxolimab. These receptors were taken from an adult with an advanced solid tumor such as melanoma, head and neck, liver or kidney cancer.

The chain recombines TRBV28 with TRBJ2-2; 9 bases line up with TRBD1. The CDR3 runs to 15 residues. Germline lookup yields CDR1 MDHEN and CDR2 SYDVKM. Trimming cost V 3 bases and J 6 bases; bases outside gene matches: 5. The CDR3, as DNA: TGTGCCAGCAGTTTGACAGGGGGTCTCGCCGGGGAGCTGTTTTTT. Translated, it gives CASSLTGGLAGELFF.

This clone was recorded a few times. The chain links TRBV6-5 to TRBJ1-2, with a tentative D call TRBD1 (5 bases). CDR3 length equals 14 residues. In germline, CDR1 is MNHEY, CDR2 SVGAGI. Trimming pared 5 bases from V and 4 bases from J, leaving 14 bases between. The CDR3 DNA reads TGTGCCAGCAGTCAACAGGAGCAGCTCTATGGCTACACCTTC. Its translation: CASSQQEQLYGYTF.

The chain has TRBV29-1 and TRBJ2-7; TRBD1 aligns across 7 bases. The CDR3 has 13 amino acids. Germline V gene lookup returns CDR1 SQVTM and CDR2 ANQGSEA. V dropped 0 bases and J dropped 3; count of bases not matched to a gene: 2. CDR3 coding DNA: TGCAGCGTTGAAGAGGGGGACAGCTACGAGCAGTACTTC. Encoded protein: CSVEEGDSYEQYF.

V is TRBV27 and J is TRBJ2-6, with 7 bases identical to TRBD2. This CDR3 comprises 17 residues. The trim removed 5 bases at V and 1 base at J, leaving 8 bases unmatched. Germline CDR1 reads MNHEY; CDR2 reads SMNVEV (reference sequence). The CDR3 here is CASSPRGGESGANVLTF. The CDR3 DNA follows: TGTGCCAGCAGTCCCCGTGGGGGGGAGTCTGGGGCCAACGTCCTGACTTTC. The full variable domain, with the rest looked up from reference TRBV27 and TRBJ2-6, is EAQVTQNPRYLITVTGKKLTVTCSQNMNHEYMSWYRQDPGLGLRQIYYSMNVEVTDKGDVPEGYKVSRKEKRNFPLILESPSPNQTSLYFCASSPRGGESGANVLTFGAGSRLTVL.

The V gene is TRBV2, the J gene TRBJ1-3; no reliable D call. Trimming took off 4 bases at V and 0 bases at J, with 7 bases between the two ends. The CDR3 has 14 amino acids. In germline, CDR1 is SNHLY, CDR2 FYNNEI. The CDR3 nucleotides read TGTGCCAGCAGTGTCCCACTCTCTGGAAACACCATATATTTT. As protein: CASSVPLSGNTIYF.